The present T cell receptor beta chain was sequenced within a study of Graves' ophthalmopathy and Graves' hyperthyroidism. This clonotype was seen repeatedly, ten times or more. One end of the junction fails to match germline, which may point to a read error. Among the hyperthyroidism patients, all were newly diagnosed, aged 18 to 65, with under 2 months' duration. PBMCs stemmed from 10 ml of fresh peripheral blood. RNA transcripts were the source from which TCR beta CDR3 regions were amplified. Second-round multiplex PCR came after first-round RT-PCR with HTBI primers. One entry per CDR3 protein, called by TCRdb with MiXCR from the multiplex PCR reads. The sample contains about 620,000 distinct CDR3 sequences, approximately 21% of which appear only once. Germline CDR1 is LGHDT and CDR2 is YNNKEL (reference sequence). This CDR3 is built from 12 residues.

The sample comprised peripheral blood. This sequence was found in a woman younger than 35 with stable Graves' hyperthyroidism. Some clones in this sample may be carry-over from other donors' samples. The gene calls are TRBV3-1 and TRBJ2-7; D call uncertain. This chain's CDR3 is CASSQGPYEQYF. The CDR3 DNA is TGTGCCAGCAGTCAAGGCCCATACGAGCAGTACTTC.